This T cell receptor (beta chain) was identified during a study of T cell responses to AZD1222 COVID-19 vaccine. Study findings and constraints: Mostly white British, mostly female donors; authors suggested clonal diversity may be underestimated. Spike-specific TCR breadth and depth were elevated following two AZD1222 doses. Spike was spanned by vaccine-associated CD4 TCRs, with dominance at 160-218 and 743-854. Unmutated variant regions reportedly attract nearly half of all spike-specific TCRs.

This CDR3 contains 15 residues. V trimming: 0 bases; J trimming: 8 bases; junction bases outside the gene matches: 7. Germline assignment: CDR1 SGHRS and CDR2 YFSETQ. Concerning this clone: Its antigen is unidentified.

Profiled with immunoSEQ multiplex PCR; TCRdb holds only in-frame clones, not every one. The sample consists of 35,000 to 45,000 clones, around 80% of them appearing once. The input for sequencing was peripheral blood, taken on day 0 of AZD1222 vaccination. The TCR comes from an adult in good health. The rearrangement uses TRBV5-1 and TRBJ1-4, with 7 bases fitting TRBD1. For the CDR3, the DNA is TGCGCCAGCAGCTTGGCCGGACAGGCTGGGGAAAAACTGTTTTTT. It yields the protein CASSLAGQAGEKLFF.